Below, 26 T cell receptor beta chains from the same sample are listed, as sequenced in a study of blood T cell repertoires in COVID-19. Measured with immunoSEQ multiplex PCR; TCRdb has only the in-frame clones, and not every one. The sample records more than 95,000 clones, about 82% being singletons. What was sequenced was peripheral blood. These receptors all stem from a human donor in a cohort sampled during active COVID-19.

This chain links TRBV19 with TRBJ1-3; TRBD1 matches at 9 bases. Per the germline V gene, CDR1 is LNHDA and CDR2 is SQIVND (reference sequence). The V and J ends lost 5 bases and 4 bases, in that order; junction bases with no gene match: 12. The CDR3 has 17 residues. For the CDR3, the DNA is TGTGCCAGTAGTGCCTACCGGGACAGGGCACGCGGAAACACCATATATTTT. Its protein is CASSAYRDRARGNTIYF.

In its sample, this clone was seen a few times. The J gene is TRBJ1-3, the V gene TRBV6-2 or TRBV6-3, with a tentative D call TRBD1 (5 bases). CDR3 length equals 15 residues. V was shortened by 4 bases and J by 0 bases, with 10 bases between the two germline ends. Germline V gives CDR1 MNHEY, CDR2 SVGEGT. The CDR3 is CASSLAGRSGNTIYF. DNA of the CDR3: TGTGCCAGCAGTTTGGCGGGACGCTCTGGAAACACCATATATTTT.

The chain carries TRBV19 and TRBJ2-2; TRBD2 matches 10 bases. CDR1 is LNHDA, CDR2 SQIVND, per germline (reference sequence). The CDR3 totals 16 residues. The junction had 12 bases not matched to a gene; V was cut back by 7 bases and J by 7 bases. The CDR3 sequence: CASTLSGREFYGELFF. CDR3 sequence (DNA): TGTGCCAGTACCCTCAGCGGGAGGGAATTTTACGGGGAGCTGTTTTTT.

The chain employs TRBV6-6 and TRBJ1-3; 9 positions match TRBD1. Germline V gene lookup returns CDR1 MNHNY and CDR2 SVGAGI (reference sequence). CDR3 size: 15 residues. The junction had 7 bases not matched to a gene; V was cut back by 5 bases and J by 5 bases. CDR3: CASSHGQGTRNTIYF. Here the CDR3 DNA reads TGTGCCAGCAGTCACGGACAGGGGACCCGAAACACCATATATTTT.

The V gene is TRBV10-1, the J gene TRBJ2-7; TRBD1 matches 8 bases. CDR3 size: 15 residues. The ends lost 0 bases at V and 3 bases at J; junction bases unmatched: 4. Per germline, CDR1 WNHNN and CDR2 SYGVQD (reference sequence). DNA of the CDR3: TGCGCCAGCAGTGAGTCGGGGACAGGCTTCTACGAGCAGTACTTC. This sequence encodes CASSESGTGFYEQYF.

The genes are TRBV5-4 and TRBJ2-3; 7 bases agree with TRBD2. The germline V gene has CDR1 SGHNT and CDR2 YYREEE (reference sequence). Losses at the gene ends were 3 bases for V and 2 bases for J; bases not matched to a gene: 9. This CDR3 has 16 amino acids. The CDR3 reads CASSSGGSGYTDTQYF. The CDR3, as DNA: TGTGCCAGCAGCTCCGGGGGTAGCGGGTACACAGATACGCAGTATTTT.

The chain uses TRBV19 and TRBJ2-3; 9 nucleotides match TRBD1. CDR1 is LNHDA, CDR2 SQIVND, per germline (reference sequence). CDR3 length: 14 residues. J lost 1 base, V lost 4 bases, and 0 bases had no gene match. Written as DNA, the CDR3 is TGTGCCAGTAGTAGGGACAGGGGCACAGATACGCAGTATTTT. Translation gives CASSRDRGTDTQYF.

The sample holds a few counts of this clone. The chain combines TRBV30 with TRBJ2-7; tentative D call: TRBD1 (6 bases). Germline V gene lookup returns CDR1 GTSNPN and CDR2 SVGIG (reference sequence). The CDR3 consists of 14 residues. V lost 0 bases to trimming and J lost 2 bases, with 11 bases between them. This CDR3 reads CAWSVQDRTYEQYF. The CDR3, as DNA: TGTGCCTGGAGTGTACAGGACAGAACCTACGAGCAGTACTTC.

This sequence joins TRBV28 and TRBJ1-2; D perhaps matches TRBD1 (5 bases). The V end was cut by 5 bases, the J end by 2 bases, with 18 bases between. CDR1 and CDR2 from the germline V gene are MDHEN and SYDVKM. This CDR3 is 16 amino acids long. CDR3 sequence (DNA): TGTGCCAGCAGTGCAAGCGATAAAACAGGAAACTATGGCTACACCTTC. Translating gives CASSASDKTGNYGYTF.

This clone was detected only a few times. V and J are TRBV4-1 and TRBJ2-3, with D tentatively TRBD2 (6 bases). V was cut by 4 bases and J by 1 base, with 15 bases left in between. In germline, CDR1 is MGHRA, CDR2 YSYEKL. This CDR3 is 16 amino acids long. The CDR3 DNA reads TGCGCCAGCAGCCTCGGCCTAGCGCCGGGCACAGATACGCAGTATTTT. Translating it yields CASSLGLAPGTDTQYF.

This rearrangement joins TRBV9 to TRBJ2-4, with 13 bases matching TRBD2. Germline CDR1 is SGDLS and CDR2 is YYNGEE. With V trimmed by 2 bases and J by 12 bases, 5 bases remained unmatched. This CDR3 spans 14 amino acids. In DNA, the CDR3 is TGTGCCAGCAGCGTTACTAGCGGGAGGGCCCCTCAGTACTTC. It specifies CASSVTSGRAPQYF.

The CDR3 spells CASSYSAGYAGYTF. As DNA, the CDR3 is TGTGCCAGCAGTTACTCGGCAGGGTACGCTGGCTACACCTTC. The chain uses TRBV6-2 or TRBV6-3 and TRBJ1-2; possibly TRBD1 for D (5 bases). The CDR3 totals 14 residues. Looked up from germline, CDR1 is MNHEY and CDR2 is SVGEGT. Trimming shortened V by 0 bases and J by 7 bases, and 12 bases separated the two germline ends.

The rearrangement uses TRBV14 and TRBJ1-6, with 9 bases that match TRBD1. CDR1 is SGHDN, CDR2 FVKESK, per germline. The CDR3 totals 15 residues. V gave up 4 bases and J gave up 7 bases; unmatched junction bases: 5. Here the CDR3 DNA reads TGTGCCAGCAGCCTAACCGGGACAGGGAATTCACCCCTCCACTTT. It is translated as CASSLTGTGNSPLHF.

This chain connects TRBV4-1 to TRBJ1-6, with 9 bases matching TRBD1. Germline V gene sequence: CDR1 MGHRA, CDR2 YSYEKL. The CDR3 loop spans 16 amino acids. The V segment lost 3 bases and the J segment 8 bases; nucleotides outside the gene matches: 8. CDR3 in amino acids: CASSQSGQGLYSPLHF. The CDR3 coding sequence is TGCGCCAGCAGCCAGTCGGGACAGGGTCTGTATTCACCCCTCCACTTT.

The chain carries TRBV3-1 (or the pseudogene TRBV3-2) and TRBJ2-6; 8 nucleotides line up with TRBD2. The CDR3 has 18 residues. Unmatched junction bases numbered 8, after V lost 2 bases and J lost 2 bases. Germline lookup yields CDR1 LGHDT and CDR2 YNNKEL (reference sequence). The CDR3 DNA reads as TGTGCCAGCAGCCAACCCGGGAGCGGGAGACCTGGGGCCAACGTCCTGACTTTC. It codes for CASSQPGSGRPGANVLTF.

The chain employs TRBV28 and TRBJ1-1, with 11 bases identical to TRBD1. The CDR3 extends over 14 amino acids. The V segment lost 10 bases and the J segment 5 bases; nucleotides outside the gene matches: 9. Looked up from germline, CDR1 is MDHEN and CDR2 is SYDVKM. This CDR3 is CATRRTGGYTEAFF. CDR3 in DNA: TGTGCCACGAGGAGGACAGGGGGCTATACTGAAGCTTTCTTT.

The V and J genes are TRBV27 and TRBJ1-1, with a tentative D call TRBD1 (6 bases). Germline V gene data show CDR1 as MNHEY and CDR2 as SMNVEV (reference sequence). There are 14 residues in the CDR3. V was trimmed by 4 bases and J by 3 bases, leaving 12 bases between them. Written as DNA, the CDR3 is TGTGCCAGCAGTTCTACAGGGAGGGACACTGAAGCTTTCTTT. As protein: CASSSTGRDTEAFF.

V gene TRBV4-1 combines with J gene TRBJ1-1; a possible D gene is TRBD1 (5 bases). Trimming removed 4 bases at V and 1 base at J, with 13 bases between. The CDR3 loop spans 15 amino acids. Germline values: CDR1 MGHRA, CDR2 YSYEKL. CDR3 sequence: CASSPMFRGNTEAFF. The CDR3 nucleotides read TGCGCCAGCAGCCCTATGTTTAGGGGGAACACTGAAGCTTTCTTT.

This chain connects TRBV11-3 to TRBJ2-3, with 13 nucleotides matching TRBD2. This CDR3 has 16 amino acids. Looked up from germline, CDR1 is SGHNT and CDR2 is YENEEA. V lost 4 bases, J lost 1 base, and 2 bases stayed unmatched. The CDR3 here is CASSSGLAGGTDTQYF. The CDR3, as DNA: TGTGCCAGCAGCTCTGGACTAGCGGGGGGCACAGATACGCAGTATTTT.

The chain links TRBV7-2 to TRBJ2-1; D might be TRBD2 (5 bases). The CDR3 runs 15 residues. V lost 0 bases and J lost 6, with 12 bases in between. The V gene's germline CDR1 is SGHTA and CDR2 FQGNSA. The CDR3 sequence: CASSLAGGSLNEQFF. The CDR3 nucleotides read TGTGCCAGCAGCTTAGCCGGAGGATCACTCAATGAGCAGTTCTTC.

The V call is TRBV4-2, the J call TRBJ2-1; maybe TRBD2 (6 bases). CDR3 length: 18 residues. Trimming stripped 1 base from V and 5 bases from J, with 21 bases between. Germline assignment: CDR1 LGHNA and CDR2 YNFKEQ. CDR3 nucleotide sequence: TGTGCCAGCAGCCAAGTGGGGGGACTCCCTATCGGAAACAATGAGCAGTTCTTC. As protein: CASSQVGGLPIGNNEQFF.

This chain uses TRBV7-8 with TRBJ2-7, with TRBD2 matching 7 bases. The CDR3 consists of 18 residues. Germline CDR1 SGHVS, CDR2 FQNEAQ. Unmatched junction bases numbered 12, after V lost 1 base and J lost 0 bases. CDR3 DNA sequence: TGTGCCAGCAGCTTAGAGGCGTTAAGGCGGGAGAGCTCCTACGAGCAGTACTTC. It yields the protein CASSLEALRRESSYEQYF.

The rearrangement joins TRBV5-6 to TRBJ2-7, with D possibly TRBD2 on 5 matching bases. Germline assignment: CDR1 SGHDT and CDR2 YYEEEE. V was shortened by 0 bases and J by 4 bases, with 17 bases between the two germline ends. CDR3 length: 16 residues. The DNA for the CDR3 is TGTGCCAGCAGCTTGGGGAGGATCGAGGGCGGGTACGAGCAGTACTTC. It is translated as CASSLGRIEGGYEQYF.

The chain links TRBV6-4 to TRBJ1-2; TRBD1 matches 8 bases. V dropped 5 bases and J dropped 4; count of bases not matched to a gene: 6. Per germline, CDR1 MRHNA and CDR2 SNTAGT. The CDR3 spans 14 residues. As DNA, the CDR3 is TGTGCCAGCAGTTCCGGGACAGGCCTCTATGGCTACACCTTC. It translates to CASSSGTGLYGYTF.

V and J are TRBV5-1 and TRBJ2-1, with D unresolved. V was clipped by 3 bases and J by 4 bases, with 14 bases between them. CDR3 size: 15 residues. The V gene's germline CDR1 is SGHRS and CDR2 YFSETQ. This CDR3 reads CASSSETYRYNEQFF. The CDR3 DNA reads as TGCGCCAGCAGCTCTGAGACTTATCGTTACAATGAGCAGTTCTTC.

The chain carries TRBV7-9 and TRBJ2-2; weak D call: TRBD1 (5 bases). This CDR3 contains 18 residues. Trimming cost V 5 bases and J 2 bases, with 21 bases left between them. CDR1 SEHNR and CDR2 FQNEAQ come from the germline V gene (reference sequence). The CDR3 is CASSPPPRESLNTGELFF. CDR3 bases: TGTGCCAGCAGCCCACCCCCCAGGGAATCCCTAAACACCGGGGAGCTGTTTTTT.